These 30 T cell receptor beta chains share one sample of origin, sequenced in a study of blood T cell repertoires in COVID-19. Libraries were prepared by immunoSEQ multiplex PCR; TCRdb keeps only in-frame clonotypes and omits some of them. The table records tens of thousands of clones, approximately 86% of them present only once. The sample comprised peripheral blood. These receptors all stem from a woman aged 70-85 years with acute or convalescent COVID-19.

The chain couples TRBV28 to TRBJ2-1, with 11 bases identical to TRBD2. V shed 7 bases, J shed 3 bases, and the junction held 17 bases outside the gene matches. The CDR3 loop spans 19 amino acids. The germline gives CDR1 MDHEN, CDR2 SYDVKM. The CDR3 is CASKVTSGRGSAFYNEQFF. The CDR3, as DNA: TGTGCCAGCAAGGTAACTAGCGGGAGAGGCTCAGCCTTCTACAATGAGCAGTTCTTC.

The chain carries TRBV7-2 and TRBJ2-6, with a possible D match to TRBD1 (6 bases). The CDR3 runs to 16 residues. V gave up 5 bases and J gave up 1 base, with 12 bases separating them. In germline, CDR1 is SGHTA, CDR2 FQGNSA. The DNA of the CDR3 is TGTGCCAGCAGCACGATTACAGGGTCTGGGGCCAACGTCCTGACTTTC. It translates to CASSTITGSGANVLTF.

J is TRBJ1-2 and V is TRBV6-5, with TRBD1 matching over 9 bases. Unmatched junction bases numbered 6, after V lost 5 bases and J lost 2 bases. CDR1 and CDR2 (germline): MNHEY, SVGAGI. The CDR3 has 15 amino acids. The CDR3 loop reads CASSPSGQGNYGYTF. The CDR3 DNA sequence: TGTGCCAGCAGTCCCTCCGGACAGGGGAACTATGGCTACACCTTC.

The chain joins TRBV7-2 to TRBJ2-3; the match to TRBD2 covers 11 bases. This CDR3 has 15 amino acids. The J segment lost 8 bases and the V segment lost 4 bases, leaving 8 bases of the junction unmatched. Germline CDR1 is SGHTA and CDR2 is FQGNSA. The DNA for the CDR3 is TGTGCCAGCAGCTGGCTAGGGGGACTAGCGGCTACGCAGTATTTT. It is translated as CASSWLGGLAATQYF. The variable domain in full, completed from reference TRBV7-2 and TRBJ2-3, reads GAGVSQSPSNKVTEKGKDVELRCDPISGHTALYWYRQSLGQGLEFLIYFQGNSAPDKSGLPSDRFSAERTGGSVSTLTIQRTQQEDSAVYLCASSWLGGLAATQYFGPGTRLTVL.

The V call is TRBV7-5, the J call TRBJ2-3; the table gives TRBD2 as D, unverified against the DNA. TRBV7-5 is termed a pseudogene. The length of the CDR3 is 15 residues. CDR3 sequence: CARSFPASVTDTQYF. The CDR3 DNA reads TGTGCCAGAAGCTTCCCAGCTAGCGTCACAGATACGCAGTATTTT.

The CDR3 coding sequence is TGTGCCAGCAGTTTAAGTCTAAATGAAAAACTGTTTTTT. Amino acids: CASSLSLNEKLFF. The chain combines TRBV28 with TRBJ1-4; D gene ambiguous. V lost 2 bases and J lost 5, with 6 bases in between. CDR1 is MDHEN and CDR2 is SYDVKM in the germline V gene. The CDR3 runs to 13 residues.

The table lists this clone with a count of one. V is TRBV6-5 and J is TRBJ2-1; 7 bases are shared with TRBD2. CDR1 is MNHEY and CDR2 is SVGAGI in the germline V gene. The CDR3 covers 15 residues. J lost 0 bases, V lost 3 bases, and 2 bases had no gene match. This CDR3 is CASSYGGGSYNEQFF. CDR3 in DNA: TGTGCCAGCAGTTATGGGGGGGGCTCCTACAATGAGCAGTTCTTC.

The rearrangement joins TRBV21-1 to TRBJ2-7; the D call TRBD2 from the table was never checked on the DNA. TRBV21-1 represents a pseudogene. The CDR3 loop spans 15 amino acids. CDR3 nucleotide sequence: TGTGCCAGCAGCCCAGAGGGCAGGAGCTCCTACGAGCAGTACTTC. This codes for CASSPEGRSSYEQYF.

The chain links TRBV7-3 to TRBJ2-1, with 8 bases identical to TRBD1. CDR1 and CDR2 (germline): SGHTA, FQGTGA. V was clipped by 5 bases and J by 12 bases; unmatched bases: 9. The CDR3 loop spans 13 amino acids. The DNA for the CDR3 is TGTGCCAGCAGCACGACAAGGGGGACAGGGCAGTTCTTC. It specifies CASSTTRGTGQFF.

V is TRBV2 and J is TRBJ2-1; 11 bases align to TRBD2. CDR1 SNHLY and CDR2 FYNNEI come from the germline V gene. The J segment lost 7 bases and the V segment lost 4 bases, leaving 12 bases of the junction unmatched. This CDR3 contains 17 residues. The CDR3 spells CASSGGSGRARGNEQFF. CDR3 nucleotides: TGTGCCAGCAGTGGGGGTAGCGGGAGGGCCCGTGGGAATGAGCAGTTCTTC.

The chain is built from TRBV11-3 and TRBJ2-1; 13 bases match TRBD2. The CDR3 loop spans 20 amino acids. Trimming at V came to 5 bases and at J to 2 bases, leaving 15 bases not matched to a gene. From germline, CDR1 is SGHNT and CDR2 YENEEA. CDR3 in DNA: TGTGCCAGCAGCCCGGGACAGGGTAGAACTAGCGGGGGGGCCTACAATGAGCAGTTCTTC. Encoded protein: CASSPGQGRTSGGAYNEQFF.

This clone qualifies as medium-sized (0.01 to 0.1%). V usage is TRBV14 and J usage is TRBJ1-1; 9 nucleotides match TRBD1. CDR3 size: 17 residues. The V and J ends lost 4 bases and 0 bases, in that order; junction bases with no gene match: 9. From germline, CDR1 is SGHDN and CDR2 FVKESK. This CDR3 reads CASSPFPGQGMNTEAFF. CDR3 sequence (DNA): TGTGCCAGCAGCCCTTTCCCCGGACAGGGGATGAACACTGAAGCTTTCTTT. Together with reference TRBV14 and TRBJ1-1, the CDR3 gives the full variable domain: EAGVTQFPSHSVIEKGQTVTLRCDPISGHDNLYWYRRVMGKEIKFLLHFVKESKQDESGMPNNRFLAERTGGTYSTLKVQPAELEDSGVYFCASSPFPGQGMNTEAFFGQGTRLTVV.

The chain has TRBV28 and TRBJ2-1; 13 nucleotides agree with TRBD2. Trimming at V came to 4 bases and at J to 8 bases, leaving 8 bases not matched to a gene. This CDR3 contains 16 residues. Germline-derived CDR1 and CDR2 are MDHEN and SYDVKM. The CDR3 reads CASSSTRTSGRHEQFF. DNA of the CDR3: TGTGCCAGCAGTTCAACAAGGACTAGCGGGAGACATGAGCAGTTCTTC. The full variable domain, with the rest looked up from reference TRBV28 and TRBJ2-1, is DVKVTQSSRYLVKRTGEKVFLECVQDMDHENMFWYRQDPGLGLRLIYFSYDVKMKEKGDIPEGYSVSREKKERFSLILESASTNQTSMYLCASSSTRTSGRHEQFFGPGTRLTVL.

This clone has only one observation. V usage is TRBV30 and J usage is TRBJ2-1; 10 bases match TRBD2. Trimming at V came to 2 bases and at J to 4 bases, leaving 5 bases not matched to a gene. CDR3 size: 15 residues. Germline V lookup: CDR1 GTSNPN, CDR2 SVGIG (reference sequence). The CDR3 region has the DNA TGTGCCTGGAGTCGAGCGGGAGGGGTATACAATGAGCAGTTCTTC. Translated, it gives CAWSRAGGVYNEQFF.

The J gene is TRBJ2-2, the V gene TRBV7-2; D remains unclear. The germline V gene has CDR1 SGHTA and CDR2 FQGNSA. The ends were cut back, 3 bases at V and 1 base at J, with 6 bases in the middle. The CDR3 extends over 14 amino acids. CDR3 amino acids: CASSFRLNTGELFF. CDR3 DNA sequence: TGTGCCAGCAGCTTCCGTCTGAACACCGGGGAGCTGTTTTTT. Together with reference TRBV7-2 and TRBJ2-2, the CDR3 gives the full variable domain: GAGVSQSPSNKVTEKGKDVELRCDPISGHTALYWYRQSLGQGLEFLIYFQGNSAPDKSGLPSDRFSAERTGGSVSTLTIQRTQQEDSAVYLCASSFRLNTGELFFGEGSRLTVL.

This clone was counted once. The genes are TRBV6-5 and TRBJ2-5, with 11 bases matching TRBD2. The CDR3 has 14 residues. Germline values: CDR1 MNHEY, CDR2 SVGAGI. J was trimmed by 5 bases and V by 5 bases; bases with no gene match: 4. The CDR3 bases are TGTGCCAGCAGTACTAGCGGGAGTACTGAGACCCAGTACTTC. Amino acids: CASSTSGSTETQYF.

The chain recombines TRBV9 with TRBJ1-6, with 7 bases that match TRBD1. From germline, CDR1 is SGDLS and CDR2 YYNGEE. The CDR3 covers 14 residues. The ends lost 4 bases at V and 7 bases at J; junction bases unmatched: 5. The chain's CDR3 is CASSLRQGNSPLHF. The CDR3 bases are TGTGCCAGCAGCTTACGACAGGGCAATTCACCCCTCCACTTT. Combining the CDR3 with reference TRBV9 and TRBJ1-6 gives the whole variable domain DSGVTQTPKHLITATGQRVTLRCSPRSGDLSVYWYQQSLDQGLQFLIQYYNGEERAKGNILERFSAQQFPDLHSELNLSSLELGDSALYFCASSLRQGNSPLHFGNGTRLTVT.

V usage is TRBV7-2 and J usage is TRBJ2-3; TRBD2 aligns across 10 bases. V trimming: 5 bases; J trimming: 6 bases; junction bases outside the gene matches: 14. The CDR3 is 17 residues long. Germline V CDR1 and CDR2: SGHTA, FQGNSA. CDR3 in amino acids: CASSPQVAGGFRDTQYF. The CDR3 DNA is TGTGCCAGCAGCCCCCAGGTAGCGGGAGGTTTCAGGGATACGCAGTATTTT.

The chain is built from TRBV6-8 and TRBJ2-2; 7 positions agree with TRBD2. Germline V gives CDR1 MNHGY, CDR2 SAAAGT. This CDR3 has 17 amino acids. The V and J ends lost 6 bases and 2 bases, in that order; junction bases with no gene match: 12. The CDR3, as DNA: TGTGCCAGCAGCTCGATGCCGCGGGAGCCCAACACCGGGGAGCTGTTTTTT. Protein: CASSSMPREPNTGELFF.

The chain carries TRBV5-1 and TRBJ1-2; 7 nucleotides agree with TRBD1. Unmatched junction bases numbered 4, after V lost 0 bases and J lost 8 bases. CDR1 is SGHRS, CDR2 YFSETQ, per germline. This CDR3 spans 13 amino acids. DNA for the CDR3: TGCGCCAGCAGCTTGGGACAGGGCCTGGGCTACACCTTC. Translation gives CASSLGQGLGYTF.

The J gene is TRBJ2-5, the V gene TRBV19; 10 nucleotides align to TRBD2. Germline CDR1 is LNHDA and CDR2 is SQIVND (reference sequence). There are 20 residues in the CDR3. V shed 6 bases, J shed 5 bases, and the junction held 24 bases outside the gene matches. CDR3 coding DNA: TGTGCCAGTAGCCTGGGGCGACGTGGACTAGCGGACGTAGGTTTGGAGACCCAGTACTTC. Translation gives CASSLGRRGLADVGLETQYF.

CDR3 in DNA: TGTGCCAGCAGCCACAACCATGGCCCGAGGGAGACCCAGTACTTC. This translates into CASSHNHGPRETQYF. The rearrangement links TRBV11-1 to TRBJ2-5; D not certain. The germline V gene has CDR1 SGHAT and CDR2 FQDESV (reference sequence). Trimming left V 5 bases short and J 5 bases short, with 18 bases between. CDR3 length: 15 residues.

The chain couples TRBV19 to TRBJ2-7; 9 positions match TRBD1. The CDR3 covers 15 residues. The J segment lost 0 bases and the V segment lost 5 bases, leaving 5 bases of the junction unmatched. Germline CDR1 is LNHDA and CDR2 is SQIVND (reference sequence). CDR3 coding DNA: TGTGCCAGTAGTGTGGACAGGGGCCTCTCCTACGAGCAGTACTTC. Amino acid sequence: CASSVDRGLSYEQYF.

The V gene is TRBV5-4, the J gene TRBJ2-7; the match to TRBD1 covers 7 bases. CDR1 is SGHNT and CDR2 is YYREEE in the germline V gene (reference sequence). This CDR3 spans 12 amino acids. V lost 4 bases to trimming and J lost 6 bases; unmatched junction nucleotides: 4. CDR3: CASSMDRSEQYF. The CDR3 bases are TGTGCCAGCAGCATGGACAGGAGCGAGCAGTACTTC.

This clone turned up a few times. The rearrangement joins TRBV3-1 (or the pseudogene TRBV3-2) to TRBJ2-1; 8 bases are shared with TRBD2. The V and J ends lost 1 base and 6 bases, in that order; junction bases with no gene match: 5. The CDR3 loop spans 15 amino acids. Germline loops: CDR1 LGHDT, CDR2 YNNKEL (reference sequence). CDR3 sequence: CASSQGAGAGNEQFF. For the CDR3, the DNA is TGTGCCAGCAGCCAAGGAGCGGGAGCGGGCAATGAGCAGTTCTTC.

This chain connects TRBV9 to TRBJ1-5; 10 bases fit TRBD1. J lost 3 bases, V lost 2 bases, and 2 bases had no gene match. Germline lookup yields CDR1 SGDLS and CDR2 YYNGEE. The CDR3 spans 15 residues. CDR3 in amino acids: CASSVTGGVNQPQHF. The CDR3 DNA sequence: TGTGCCAGCAGCGTGACAGGGGGCGTCAATCAGCCCCAGCATTTT.

CDR3 bases: TGTGCCAGCAGCTTATTCGGCGGACATAGCAATCAGCCCCAGCATTTT. This gives the protein CASSLFGGHSNQPQHF. V usage is TRBV7-2 and J usage is TRBJ1-5; TRBD1 might be the D (5 bases). With 2 bases removed from V and 0 bases from J, the gap between germline ends came to 11 bases. This CDR3 is built from 16 residues. CDR1 is SGHTA, CDR2 FQGNSA, per germline.

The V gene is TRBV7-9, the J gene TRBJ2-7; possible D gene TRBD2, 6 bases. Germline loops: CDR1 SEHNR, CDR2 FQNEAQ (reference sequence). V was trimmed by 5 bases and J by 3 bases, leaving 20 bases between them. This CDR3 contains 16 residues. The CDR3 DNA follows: TGTGCCAGCAGCCCAGGCGGGGTTTATGGGCTCTACGAGCAGTACTTC. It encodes CASSPGGVYGLYEQYF.

CDR3 loop: CASSQQGQSFYGYTF. CDR3 bases: TGCGCCAGCAGCCAACAGGGACAGAGCTTCTATGGCTACACCTTC. The chain is built from TRBV4-1 and TRBJ1-2; 7 nucleotides match TRBD1. V was pared by 2 bases and J by 4 bases, with 7 bases of the junction left unmatched. The CDR3 totals 15 residues. CDR1 and CDR2 from the germline V gene are MGHRA and YSYEKL.

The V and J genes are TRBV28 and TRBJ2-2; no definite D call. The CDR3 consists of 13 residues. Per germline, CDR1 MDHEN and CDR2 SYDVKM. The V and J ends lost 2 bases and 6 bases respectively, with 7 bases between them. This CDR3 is CASSLKAPGELFF. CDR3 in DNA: TGTGCCAGCAGTTTAAAAGCCCCCGGGGAGCTGTTTTTT.